Listed here are 14 T cell receptor beta chains from one sample, sequenced in a study of molecular identifiers for immune sequencing clone quantification. TCRdb processed the PCR reads anew with MiXCR; each CDR3 protein has one entry. This sample carries 60,000 to 70,000 distinct CDR3 sequences, about 17% of them seen once, and the ten largest clones take 1.4% to 1.5%. The material sequenced was naive CD8+ T cells from blood, with Jurkat cell RNA spiked in. Subset: FACS-sorted CD8+CD4-CCR7+CD45RA+ naive T cells. These receptors originate from a human donor in good health. Some libraries in this study had Jurkat cell RNA spiked in.

The table lists this clonotype with a few counts. One base away lies a much larger clone, so this may be a sequencing read error. This chain joins TRBV6-5 and TRBJ2-6, with D possibly matching TRBD1 (6 bases). CDR3 length equals 15 residues. Germline V gene data show CDR1 as MNHEY and CDR2 as SVGAGI. This CDR3 reads CASSYQGSEANVLTF. As DNA, the CDR3 is TGTGCCAGCAGCTATCAGGGGTCTGAGGCCAACGTCCTGACTTTC.

A note on this clonotype: Possible read error: a much larger clone is one base away. This chain uses TRBV6-2 or TRBV6-3 with TRBJ2-7; D call uncertain. The CDR3 is made up of 14 amino acids. Germline-derived CDR1 and CDR2 are MNHEY and SVGEGT. The CDR3, as DNA: TGTGCCAGCAGTTACTTCGGGCCCTCCTACGAGCAGCACTTC. Its protein product is CASSYFGPSYEQHF.

Sample share makes this clonotype medium-sized. This chain connects TRBV4-3 to TRBJ2-3; 9 nucleotides align to TRBD2. The trim removed 0 bases at V and 2 bases at J, leaving 18 bases unmatched. The CDR3 extends over 21 amino acids. Germline V gene sequence: CDR1 LGHNA, CDR2 YSLEER. CDR3 region: CASSQDLNPVAGARYTDTQYF. CDR3 bases: TGCGCCAGCAGCCAAGATTTAAATCCGGTAGCGGGAGCGCGTTACACAGATACGCAGTATTTT.

The sample holds many counts of this clonotype. The genes are TRBV6-5 and TRBJ2-7, with D possibly matching TRBD1 (6 bases). With 6 bases removed from V and 7 bases from J, the gap between germline ends came to 13 bases. Looked up from germline, CDR1 is MNHEY and CDR2 is SVGAGI. The CDR3 is 12 residues long. The CDR3 nucleotides are TGTGCCAGCAGAACAGGGTCGGGGGAGCAGTACTTC. Encoded protein: CASRTGSGEQYF.

The table lists this clonotype with many counts. The chain links TRBV2 to TRBJ2-7, with TRBD1 matching 9 bases. The V gene end was trimmed by 5 bases and the J gene end by 5 bases; junction bases not matched to a gene: 4. CDR3 size: 13 residues. Germline CDR1 and CDR2: SNHLY and FYNNEI. CDR3 residues: CASSYRGLDEQYF. The CDR3, as DNA: TGTGCCAGCAGTTACAGGGGGCTCGACGAGCAGTACTTC.

Details on this clonotype: A clone one base away is much larger, so this may be a read error. V and J are TRBV19 and TRBJ1-2; 7 nucleotides align to TRBD1. The CDR3 sequence is 13 residues long. Germline CDR1 and CDR2: LNHDA and SQIVND (reference sequence). V dropped 11 bases and J dropped 4; count of bases not matched to a gene: 10. The CDR3 spells CAGNMGTAYGYTF. CDR3 sequence (DNA): TGTGCCGGTAACATGGGGACAGCCTATGGCTACACCTTC.

This clonotype showed up many times. The genes are TRBV7-8 and TRBJ2-7; no firm D call. V was clipped by 3 bases and J by 5 bases, with 26 bases between them. The CDR3 has 18 amino acids. The germline gives CDR1 SGHVS, CDR2 FQNEAQ. DNA of the CDR3: TGTGCCAGCAGCTTCTCGGACCAGCTAGGTCCTGTCGTCCACGAGCAGTACTTC. This translates into CASSFSDQLGPVVHEQYF.

This clonotype was found many times. This chain uses TRBV27 with TRBJ2-3; D is possibly TRBD2 (5 bases). With 7 bases removed from V and 0 bases from J, the gap between germline ends came to 11 bases. This CDR3 spans 14 amino acids. Germline lookup yields CDR1 MNHEY and CDR2 SMNVEV (reference sequence). In nucleotides, the CDR3 is TGTGCCAGCAAGGAGGCCGAAAGCACAGATACGCAGTATTTT. It specifies CASKEAESTDTQYF.

In its sample, this clonotype was seen many times. The V call is TRBV5-4, the J call TRBJ2-1, with a weak D call TRBD1 (6 bases). Germline values: CDR1 SGHNT, CDR2 YYREEE (reference sequence). V lost 4 bases and J 9 bases, leaving 17 bases between the germline ends. This CDR3 contains 14 residues. The CDR3 reads CASSGEQGYGEQFF. The DNA for the CDR3 is TGTGCCAGCAGCGGGGAACAGGGTTACGGTGAGCAGTTCTTC. The full variable domain, completed using reference TRBV5-4 and TRBJ2-1, is ETGVTQSPTHLIKTRGQQVTLRCSSQSGHNTVSWYQQALGQGPQFIFQYYREEENGRGNFPPRFSGLQFPNYSSELNVNALELDDSALYLCASSGEQGYGEQFFGPGTRLTVL.

This clonotype was detected ten times or more. The rearrangement joins TRBV24-1 to TRBJ2-2, with 9 bases fitting TRBD1. The CDR3 totals 16 residues. Germline V gives CDR1 KGHDR, CDR2 SFDVKD. Unmatched junction bases numbered 8, after V lost 3 bases and J lost 7 bases. The CDR3 nucleotides are TGTGCCACCAGTGATCCCGGGACAGGGATGATCGGGGAGCTGTTTTTT. Its protein product is CATSDPGTGMIGELFF.

This clonotype appeared many times. V gene TRBV11-2 combines with J gene TRBJ1-1, with TRBD1 matching over 7 bases. The J segment lost 8 bases and the V segment lost 5 bases, leaving 11 bases of the junction unmatched. CDR1 is SGHAT and CDR2 is FQNNGV in the germline V gene. The CDR3 runs 14 residues. The CDR3 is CASSGETGFSEAFF. CDR3 nucleotides: TGTGCCAGCAGCGGGGAGACAGGGTTTTCAGAAGCTTTCTTT.

This clonotype appeared many times. The chain has TRBV13 and TRBJ2-5, with D uncertain. The CDR3 loop spans 17 amino acids. V shed 3 bases and J shed 0 bases, with 17 bases lying between them. Germline V CDR1 and CDR2: PRHDT, FYEKMQ (reference sequence). CDR3 DNA: TGTGCCAGCAGCTTTTCTTCCGACAACGGGTACCAAGAGACCCAGTACTTC. This encodes CASSFSSDNGYQETQYF.

The rearrangement joins TRBV6-5 to TRBJ1-1, with D maybe TRBD1 (5 bases). The CDR3 contains 14 residues. The germline V gene has CDR1 MNHEY and CDR2 SVGAGI. Trimming shortened V by 0 bases and J by 6 bases, and 11 bases separated the two germline ends. The CDR3 here is CASSYSTRDSEAFF. The CDR3 DNA sequence: TGTGCCAGCAGTTACTCCACCAGGGACTCTGAAGCTTTCTTT.

This clonotype appeared many times. The rearrangement links TRBV25-1 to TRBJ1-6; D may be TRBD1 (6 bases). V shed 1 base and J shed 3 bases, with 13 bases lying between them. Germline assignment: CDR1 MGHDK and CDR2 SYGVNS. The CDR3 covers 17 residues. The CDR3 DNA reads TGTGCCAGCAGTGAATCCGGAAGGGGGGGCTATAATTCACCCCTCCACTTT. It is translated as CASSESGRGGYNSPLHF.